This T cell receptor beta chain stems from a study of control samples from healthy donors and cancer patients. Germline V lookup: CDR1 SGDLS, CDR2 YYNGEE. The CDR3 is 15 amino acids. V lost 3 bases and J 7 bases, leaving 14 bases between the germline ends. Profiled with immunoSEQ multiplex PCR; TCRdb holds only in-frame clones, not every one. The data hold around 250,000 clones, with roughly 80% observed a single time. The sample consisted of PBMCs. The receptor was derived from a woman aged 60-75 years with lung cancer. This chain connects TRBV9 to TRBJ1-6; unclear D gene. CDR3 residues: CASSAGEVANSPLHF. Here the CDR3 DNA reads TGTGCCAGCAGCGCAGGCGAGGTAGCGAATTCACCCCTCCACTTT.